The T cell receptor beta chain under discussion was sequenced for a study of cytomegalovirus exposure and HLA in healthy donors (dated by TCRdb to the late 2010s). Regarding the complete study: The 666 repertoires of the first cohort and the roughly 110 validation repertoires were produced on the same platform, according to a later analysis. To predict cytomegalovirus infection status, the study brought together high-throughput TCR immunosequencing, statistical association of individual TCRs with disease status, and machine learning. The study aimed to test whether signatures of past pathogen exposure could be identified by cataloging public T cell receptors. Besides the first cohort of under 700 subjects, a separate validation cohort made up of 120 different subjects was used.

Trimming removed 4 bases from V and 2 bases from J, leaving 8 bases between the germline ends. The CDR3 spans 14 residues, from the cysteine through the phenylalanine. CDR3 DNA only is kept here, 42 bases in frame from base 1. CDR1 and CDR2 are drawn from the germline V gene: SGHDN, FVKESK. About this clone itself: Its antigen is currently not known. Base qualities are not provided; no much larger clone lies one nucleotide away.

Donors formed part of the validation cohort, which comprised approximately 130 subjects and was distinct from the first cohort of under 750 subjects. Library prep was done by the immunoSEQ multiplex PCR assay. On the study's bioinformatics: To diagnose cytomegalovirus status from the catalog of TCR beta chain sequences, a statistical classification framework was built. TCRdb limited this immuneACCESS table to in-frame rearrangements with V and J called. A share of clones is missing; checked studies link under half to unresolved V genes, and the rest is unexplained. The V and J calls and clone size come from that table; D and trimming were worked out from the DNA. This sample lists under 95,000 clones; roughly 95% were detected once. Roughly 3.4% of the sample is in the top ten clones. The full study reports these points: A later analysis found that TCRs clustered in the first cohort also tended to co-occur in the 120 validation repertoires, with approximately 95% of cluster scores above 0. The authors suggested that the approach could potentially be generalized to other disease states and immunological phenotypes. Three of the identified cytomegalovirus-associated TCR beta chains were confirmed in vitro to be specific for cytomegalovirus antigens. In both the original and validation cohorts, the classifier was reported to diagnose cytomegalovirus status with high specificity and sensitivity. All 130 or so repertoires were used to score co-occurrence in the validation cohort in a later analysis, because that analysis had no HLA typing for the cohort. In the study, approximately 160 TCR beta chains were listed as associated with cytomegalovirus. Most TCR sequences were seen in very few donors, while some public TCRs were found in many individuals.

The TCR was taken from a woman aged 18-35 years in good health and CMV-seropositive. The rearranged chain carries TRBV14 and TRBJ1-4; the D gene lacks a confident call. The sequencing sample was made of PBMCs. The CDR3 protein is CASSPRFTNEKLFF. DNA sequence: TGTGCCAGCAGCCCCAGGTTCACTAATGAAAAACTGTTTTTT. The CDR3 plus the reference TRBV14 and TRBJ1-4 genes for the other parts give the full variable domain: EAGVTQFPSHSVIEKGQTVTLRCDPISGHDNLYWYRRVMGKEIKFLLHFVKESKQDESGMPNNRFLAERTGGTYSTLKVQPAELEDSGVYFCASSPRFTNEKLFFGSGTQLSVL.